The clone carrying this TCR beta chain was counted many times. The target antigen is unknown. Unfractionated whole blood was the source of the extracted total RNA. The sample originates from a study of human T cells and chemical hapten exposure. The wider study: Small pooled library volume differences chiefly drove per-sample TCR yield variation. Study-level findings and limits: Sensitizing with DPC caused no change in TCRs above 1 in 1000 frequency.

Individual cDNA molecules each carried unique molecular identifiers attached by the library. Original processing methods: Per-sample TCR counts ranged from about 23,224 to 750,000, median 95,638. MiXCR, applied by TCRdb to the 5' RACE reads, yields one record per CDR3 protein. The V and J calls shown here were made by TCRdb, not taken from the authors' results. The table has 130,000 or so distinct CDR3 sequences, about 4% seen once. Germline loops: CDR1 SEHNR, CDR2 FQNEAQ (reference sequence). V gave up 1 base and J gave up 1 base, with 9 bases separating them. The CDR3 is 15 amino acids. V is TRBV7-9 and J is TRBJ2-3, with D maybe TRBD2 (6 bases). This TCR was recovered from a female donor in good health. DNA of the CDR3: TGTGCCAGCAGCTTAGATGGCGGGGGCACAGATACGCAGTATTTT. Translating it yields CASSLDGGGTDTQYF.